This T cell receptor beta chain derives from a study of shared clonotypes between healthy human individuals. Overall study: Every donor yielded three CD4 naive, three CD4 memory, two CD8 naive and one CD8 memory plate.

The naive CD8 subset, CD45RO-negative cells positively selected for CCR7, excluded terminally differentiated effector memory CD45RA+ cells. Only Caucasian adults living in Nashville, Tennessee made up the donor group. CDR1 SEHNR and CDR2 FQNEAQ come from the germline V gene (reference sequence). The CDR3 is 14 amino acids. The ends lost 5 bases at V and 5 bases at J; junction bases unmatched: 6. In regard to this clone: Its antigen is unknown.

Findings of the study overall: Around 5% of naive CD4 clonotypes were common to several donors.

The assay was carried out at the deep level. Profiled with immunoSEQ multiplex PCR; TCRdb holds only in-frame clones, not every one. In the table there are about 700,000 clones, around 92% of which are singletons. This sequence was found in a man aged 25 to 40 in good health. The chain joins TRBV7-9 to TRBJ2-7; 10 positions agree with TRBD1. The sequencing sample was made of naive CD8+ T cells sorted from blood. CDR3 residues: CASSLGQGDHEQYF. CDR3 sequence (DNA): TGTGCCAGCAGCCTCGGACAGGGGGACCACGAGCAGTACTTC.